The 4 T cell receptor beta chains reported below all come from one sample, sequenced in a study of blood T cell repertoires in COVID-19. The table came from immunoSEQ multiplex PCR; TCRdb's copy has only in-frame clones and leaves some out. The sample comprises around 120,000 clones, over 70% of which are singletons, and roughly 30% rests with the top ten. The sequenced sample consisted of peripheral blood. These receptor sequences come from a woman in her 70s with acute or convalescent COVID-19.

The chain employs TRBV27 and TRBJ2-3; possibly TRBD2 for D (6 bases). Germline assignment: CDR1 MNHEY and CDR2 SMNVEV (reference sequence). This CDR3 spans 16 amino acids. The V gene lost 5 bases and the J gene lost 3 bases, with 18 bases spanning the gap. The chain's CDR3 is CASSDGGLPRTDTQYF. DNA of the CDR3: TGTGCCAGCAGTGACGGGGGACTCCCGCGAACAGATACGCAGTATTTT.

V and J are TRBV14 and TRBJ2-2; D is perhaps TRBD2 (6 bases). The CDR3 runs to 15 residues. CDR1 and CDR2 from the germline V gene are SGHDN and FVKESK. Trimming cost V 1 base and J 7 bases, with 13 bases left between them. CDR3 amino acids: CASSQVGGALGELFF. CDR3 sequence (DNA): TGTGCCAGCAGCCAAGTCGGCGGGGCCCTCGGGGAGCTGTTTTTT.

The chain couples TRBV3-1 (or the pseudogene TRBV3-2) to TRBJ2-1, with D possibly matching TRBD1 (5 bases). V lost 4 bases and J lost 2, with 15 bases in between. The germline gives CDR1 LGHDT, CDR2 YNNKEL (reference sequence). This CDR3 has 16 residues. The CDR3 is CASSPQAGFPYNEQFF. In nucleotides, the CDR3 is TGTGCCAGCAGCCCCCAGGCAGGGTTTCCCTACAATGAGCAGTTCTTC.

This clone was seen just once. This chain connects TRBV20-1 to TRBJ1-6; D is perhaps TRBD1 (5 bases). V lost 3 bases and J 4 bases, leaving 19 bases between the germline ends. Germline CDR1 is DFQATT and CDR2 is SNEGSKA (reference sequence). The CDR3 extends over 17 amino acids. The CDR3 DNA reads TGCAGTGCTAGTGATGTGCAAGGGGCGCCTTATAATTCACCCCTCCACTTT. It codes for CSASDVQGAPYNSPLHF.